This note documents a single TCR beta chain sequence. This sample was included in a study of T cell responses to AZD1222 COVID-19 vaccine. Assay used: immunoSEQ multiplex PCR; TCRdb lists only in-frame clones, some missing. Counted here are about 180,000 clones, 75% to 90% occurring once; the ten biggest clones make up 4% to 4.5%. Germline V gives CDR1 KGHSH, CDR2 LQKENI. The CDR3 consists of 14 residues. Between the trimmed V and J ends, which lost 3 bases and 0 bases, there was a span of 5 bases. The origin of this receptor is an adult who received the MenACWY meningococcal vaccine as a control. This specimen was peripheral blood, taken 28 days after the second dose of the MenACWY control vaccine. V usage is TRBV18 and J usage is TRBJ1-4; D uncertain. The CDR3 bases are TGTGCCAGCTCACCGAGCCCAACTAATGAAAAACTGTTTTTT. Translated, it gives CASSPSPTNEKLFF.